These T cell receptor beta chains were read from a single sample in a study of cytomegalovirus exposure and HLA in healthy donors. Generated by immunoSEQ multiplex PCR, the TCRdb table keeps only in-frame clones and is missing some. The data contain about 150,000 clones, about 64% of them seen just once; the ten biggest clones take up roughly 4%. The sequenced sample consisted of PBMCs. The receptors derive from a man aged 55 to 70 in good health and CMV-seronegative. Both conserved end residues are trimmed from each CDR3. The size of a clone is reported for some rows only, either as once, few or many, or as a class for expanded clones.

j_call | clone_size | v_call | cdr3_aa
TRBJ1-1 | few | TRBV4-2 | ASSLETGENTEAF
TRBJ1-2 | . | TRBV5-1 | ASSFTQGSAHGYT
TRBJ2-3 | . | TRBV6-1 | ASRAPGSSTDTQY
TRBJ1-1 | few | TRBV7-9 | ASSLPRGENTEAF
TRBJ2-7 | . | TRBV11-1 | ASSRRQSYEQY
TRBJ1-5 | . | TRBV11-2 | ASSLDPGSNQPQH
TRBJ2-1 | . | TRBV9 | ASSEGGLAGVNEQF
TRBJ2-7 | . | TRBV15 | ATSPQGQTRYEQY
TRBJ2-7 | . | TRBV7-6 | ASSPLQTSGTQY
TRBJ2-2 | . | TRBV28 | ASSPGGADTGELF
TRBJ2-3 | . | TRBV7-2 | ASSLPSSGISTDTQY